These 23 T cell receptor beta chains share one sample of origin, sequenced in a study of T cell responses to AZD1222 COVID-19 vaccine. Libraries were prepared by immunoSEQ multiplex PCR; TCRdb keeps only in-frame clonotypes and omits some of them. The sample holds about 67,000 clones, 83% seen once. The source material was peripheral blood, sampled 28 days after the second AZD1222 dose. These receptors originate from an adult who received the AZD1222 COVID-19 vaccine.

A few counts support this clone. V gene TRBV2 combines with J gene TRBJ1-1; D ambiguous. The CDR3 extends over 11 amino acids. The germline V and J ends were trimmed by 5 bases and 2 bases, with 3 bases remaining between them. CDR1 is SNHLY, CDR2 FYNNEI, per germline. This chain's CDR3 is CASSQNTEAFF. The CDR3 DNA reads TGTGCCAGCAGTCAAAACACTGAAGCTTTCTTT.

The rearrangement joins TRBV18 to TRBJ1-1; D might be TRBD1 (5 bases). V was pared by 1 base and J by 6 bases, with 15 bases between. CDR3 length equals 15 residues. CDR1 and CDR2 from the germline V gene are KGHSH and LQKENI. The CDR3 DNA is TGTGCCAGCTCACCACAGACGGTCAGGGCCGCTGAAGCTTTCTTT. It encodes CASSPQTVRAAEAFF.

V usage is TRBV6-6 and J usage is TRBJ1-4; a weak D match, TRBD1 (6 bases). The CDR3 sequence is 14 residues long. The V end was cut by 2 bases, the J end by 8 bases, with 12 bases between. Germline V gives CDR1 MNHNY, CDR2 SVGAGI (reference sequence). The CDR3 region is CASSYQGSGEKLFF. The CDR3 DNA reads as TGTGCCAGCAGTTACCAGGGGTCCGGCGAAAAACTGTTTTTT.

V is TRBV6-5 and J is TRBJ1-6; a possible D gene is TRBD1 (5 bases). The CDR3 contains 11 residues. CDR1 and CDR2 from the germline V gene are MNHEY and SVGAGI. Trimming left V 9 bases short and J 17 bases short, with 17 bases between. The DNA of the CDR3 is TGTGCCAGACGACCCCCGAGACAGATCCACTTT. Protein: CARRPPRQIHF.

The V gene is TRBV2, the J gene TRBJ2-3; D may correspond to TRBD1 or TRBD2 (6 bases each). Trimming shortened V by 8 bases and J by 0 bases, and 15 bases separated the two germline ends. CDR1 SNHLY and CDR2 FYNNEI come from the germline V gene. CDR3 length equals 15 residues. This CDR3 is CASVFGGSSTDTQYF. CDR3 nucleotide sequence: TGTGCCAGCGTTTTCGGGGGCTCTAGCACAGATACGCAGTATTTT.

This chain uses TRBV6-5 with TRBJ1-2; TRBD1 might be the D (5 bases). The CDR3 extends over 13 amino acids. The ends were cut back, 6 bases at V and 5 bases at J, with 13 bases in the middle. The germline V gene encodes CDR1 MNHEY and CDR2 SVGAGI. In nucleotides, the CDR3 is TGTGCCAGCAGACAACAGGTTTCTTATGGCTACACCTTC. This gives the protein CASRQQVSYGYTF.

This clone was recorded once. The chain recombines TRBV12-5 with TRBJ1-2, with TRBD1 matching over 9 bases. Germline V lookup: CDR1 LGHNT, CDR2 FRNRAP. The CDR3 covers 18 residues. V gave up 0 bases and J gave up 2 bases; unmatched junction bases: 10. This CDR3 reads CASGLVRITGGWNYGYTF. The CDR3 DNA follows: TGTGCTAGTGGTTTGGTACGGATAACAGGGGGCTGGAACTATGGCTACACCTTC.

The rearrangement links TRBV5-1 to TRBJ2-2; 11 bases line up with TRBD1. CDR3 length: 15 amino acids. Germline V gene sequence: CDR1 SGHRS, CDR2 YFSETQ. Trimming at V came to 6 bases and at J to 4 bases, leaving 5 bases not matched to a gene. The CDR3 DNA reads as TGCGCCAGCAAAACCGGGACAGGGGGCACCGGGGAGCTGTTTTTT. It codes for CASKTGTGGTGELFF.

V usage is TRBV19 and J usage is TRBJ1-6; D is unclear. V shed 6 bases and J shed 7 bases, with 10 bases lying between them. CDR3 size: 13 residues. Germline CDR1 reads LNHDA; CDR2 reads SQIVND (reference sequence). CDR3 sequence reads: CASRAIANSPLHF. CDR3 DNA sequence: TGTGCCAGTAGGGCAATAGCGAATTCACCCCTCCACTTT.

CDR3 sequence reads: CASSDPIQETQYF. The CDR3, as DNA: TGTGCCAGCAGTGATCCCATACAAGAGACCCAGTACTTC. The rearrangement joins TRBV6-1 to TRBJ2-5; D is uncertain. Trimming removed 3 bases from V and 2 bases from J, with 7 bases in between. CDR1 is MNHNS and CDR2 is SASEGT in the germline V gene. CDR3 length: 13 amino acids.

The chain carries TRBV5-4 and TRBJ2-1; maybe TRBD1 (6 bases). Trimming removed 4 bases at V and 4 bases at J, with 18 bases between. The CDR3 contains 16 residues. The germline V gene has CDR1 SGHNT and CDR2 YYREEE (reference sequence). In nucleotides, the CDR3 is TGTGCCAGCAGCAGTCGACAGGCCTCGCTTTACAATGAGCAGTTCTTC. Translation: CASSSRQASLYNEQFF.

The chain has TRBV5-1 and TRBJ2-2; tentatively, D is TRBD1 or TRBD2 (6 bases each). This CDR3 has 16 residues. Germline CDR1 and CDR2: SGHRS and YFSETQ. V gave up 4 bases and J gave up 4 bases, with 17 bases separating them. The CDR3 nucleotides are TGCGCCAGCAGCCGCACGGGGGCTGGTGGCACCGGGGAGCTGTTTTTT. It is translated as CASSRTGAGGTGELFF.

This clone was recorded once. This chain links TRBV21-1 with TRBJ1-2. TRBV21-1 is noted as a pseudogene. The CDR3 is 15 amino acids. In DNA form, the CDR3 reads TGTGCCAGCAGCAAAGGGCACAGAGGGATCTATGGCTACACCTTC. As protein: CASSKGHRGIYGYTF.

The gene calls are TRBV19 and TRBJ2-7; the match to TRBD1 covers 7 bases. The CDR3 covers 15 residues. Losses at the gene ends were 5 bases for V and 3 bases for J; bases not matched to a gene: 10. CDR1 is LNHDA, CDR2 SQIVND, per germline (reference sequence). CDR3 residues: CASSPWTGSDYEQYF. CDR3 coding DNA: TGTGCCAGTAGTCCTTGGACAGGCTCAGACTACGAGCAGTACTTC. Complete variable domain (other parts from reference TRBV19 and TRBJ2-7): DGGITQSPKYLFRKEGQNVTLSCEQNLNHDAMYWYRQDPGQGLRLIYYSQIVNDFQKGDIAEGYSVSREKKESFPLTVTSAQKNPTAFYLCASSPWTGSDYEQYFGPGTRLTVT.

This clone was counted between two and nine times. This chain links TRBV7-9 with TRBJ2-3, with 7 bases aligning to TRBD1. V shed 1 base and J 2 bases; nucleotides not matched to a gene: 9. This CDR3 has 17 amino acids. Per the germline V gene, CDR1 is SEHNR and CDR2 is FQNEAQ (reference sequence). CDR3 sequence: CASSLGIKGQITDTQYF. The DNA of the CDR3 is TGTGCCAGCAGCTTAGGAATCAAGGGACAGATCACAGATACGCAGTATTTT. The whole variable domain, remainder taken from reference TRBV7-9 and TRBJ2-3, is DTGVSQNPRHKITKRGQNVTFRCDPISEHNRLYWYRQTLGQGPEFLTYFQNEAQLEKSRLLSDRFSAERPKGSFSTLEIQRTEQGDSAMYLCASSLGIKGQITDTQYFGPGTRLTVL.

The chain recombines TRBV12-3 or TRBV12-4 with TRBJ2-2; possible D gene TRBD1, 6 bases. There are 13 residues in the CDR3. The V and J ends lost 7 bases and 6 bases respectively, with 12 bases between them. The CDR3 DNA reads TGTGCCAGCAATCGAAGGGGGTCCGGGGAGCTGTTTTTT. It translates to CASNRRGSGELFF.

The chain couples TRBV7-9 to TRBJ2-1, with D tentatively TRBD1 or TRBD2 (6 bases each). V lost 5 bases to trimming and J lost 5 bases, with 16 bases between them. This CDR3 contains 15 residues. CDR1 and CDR2 from the germline V gene are SEHNR and FQNEAQ (reference sequence). The CDR3: CASSLPRGRNNEQFF. CDR3 bases: TGTGCCAGCAGCCTCCCCCGGGGGCGGAACAATGAGCAGTTCTTC.

The chain combines TRBV29-1 with TRBJ2-5, with 9 bases that match TRBD2. The CDR3 consists of 17 residues. The V gene end was trimmed by 1 base and the J gene end by 3 bases; junction bases not matched to a gene: 12. CDR1 and CDR2 from the germline V gene are SQVTM and ANQGSEA. CDR3 DNA sequence: TGCAGCGTTGAAGGGCTAGCGGGGCCCCTTGGGGAAGAGACCCAGTACTTC. It encodes CSVEGLAGPLGEETQYF.

The chain uses TRBV5-6 and TRBJ2-5, with D possibly being TRBD2 (7 bases). Germline V gives CDR1 SGHDT, CDR2 YYEEEE. CDR3 length: 16 residues. Trimming removed 4 bases at V and 0 bases at J, with 16 bases between. DNA of the CDR3: TGTGCCAGCAGCCCAATGGGGGGGGCCTACCAAGAGACCCAGTACTTC. The encoded protein is CASSPMGGAYQETQYF.

This chain joins TRBV5-1 and TRBJ1-3; possible D gene TRBD1, 5 bases. V was clipped by 4 bases and J by 0 bases, with 11 bases between them. The CDR3 spans 15 residues. The germline V gene has CDR1 SGHRS and CDR2 YFSETQ. In DNA, the CDR3 is TGCGCCAGCAGCGAGGGACCCCACTCTGGAAACACCATATATTTT. It yields the protein CASSEGPHSGNTIYF.

This clone was observed a single time. The chain employs TRBV5-1 and TRBJ2-1, with D uncertain. With 0 bases removed from V and 5 bases from J, the gap between germline ends came to 6 bases. From germline, CDR1 is SGHRS and CDR2 YFSETQ. CDR3 length: 13 amino acids. The chain's CDR3 is CASSLEVNNEQFF. CDR3 DNA sequence: TGCGCCAGCAGCTTGGAAGTAAACAATGAGCAGTTCTTC.

V usage is TRBV6-2 or TRBV6-3 and J usage is TRBJ1-4; weak D call: TRBD1 (5 bases). Germline V gene sequence: CDR1 MNHEY, CDR2 SVGEGT. The ends were cut back, 5 bases at V and 8 bases at J, with 12 bases in the middle. The CDR3 extends over 13 amino acids. The CDR3 is CASSRQGREKLFF. DNA of the CDR3: TGTGCCAGCAGTCGGCAGGGCCGAGAAAAACTGTTTTTT.

The rearrangement links TRBV12-3 or TRBV12-4 to TRBJ2-7, with D perhaps matching TRBD1 (5 bases). CDR3 length: 12 residues. V lost 5 bases, J lost 4 bases, and 9 bases lay in between. The CDR3 is CASSQGSYEQYF. CDR3 coding DNA: TGTGCCAGCAGTCAGGGTTCTTACGAGCAGTACTTC.